This T cell receptor (beta chain) was retrieved from a study of OX40 agonist ivuxolimab in advanced cancers. Overall study context: Dose-escalation subjects each had hepatocellular carcinoma, melanoma, renal cell or head and neck cancer. Study findings and constraints: Patients with a partial response at 0.1-3.0 mg/kg had among the lowest clonal expansion. CD4+ and CD8+ blood T cells expanded clonally by week 6 at 0.1 to 3.0 mg/kg.

This clone was observed a handful of times. What it recognizes is unknown. Repertoires were generated with immunoSEQ multiplex PCR, while TCRdb's copy carries only in-frame clones and drops some. The sample contains 70,000 to 95,000 clones, more than 85% of which appear only once. Trimming pared 2 bases from V and 4 bases from J, leaving 18 bases between. CDR3 length: 17 residues. Germline CDR1 LNHNV, CDR2 YYDKDF (reference sequence). Sequences were derived from CD4+ or CD8+ T cells sorted from blood, sampled in a trial of the OX40 agonist ivuxolimab. The receptor was derived from an adult with an advanced solid tumor such as melanoma, head and neck, liver or kidney cancer. The chain recombines TRBV15 with TRBJ1-3; D is perhaps TRBD1 (5 bases). The CDR3, as DNA: TGTGCCACCAGCAGACGTTCTGGCGGGGGGGGAGGAAACACCATATATTTT. Its protein is CATSRRSGGGGGNTIYF.